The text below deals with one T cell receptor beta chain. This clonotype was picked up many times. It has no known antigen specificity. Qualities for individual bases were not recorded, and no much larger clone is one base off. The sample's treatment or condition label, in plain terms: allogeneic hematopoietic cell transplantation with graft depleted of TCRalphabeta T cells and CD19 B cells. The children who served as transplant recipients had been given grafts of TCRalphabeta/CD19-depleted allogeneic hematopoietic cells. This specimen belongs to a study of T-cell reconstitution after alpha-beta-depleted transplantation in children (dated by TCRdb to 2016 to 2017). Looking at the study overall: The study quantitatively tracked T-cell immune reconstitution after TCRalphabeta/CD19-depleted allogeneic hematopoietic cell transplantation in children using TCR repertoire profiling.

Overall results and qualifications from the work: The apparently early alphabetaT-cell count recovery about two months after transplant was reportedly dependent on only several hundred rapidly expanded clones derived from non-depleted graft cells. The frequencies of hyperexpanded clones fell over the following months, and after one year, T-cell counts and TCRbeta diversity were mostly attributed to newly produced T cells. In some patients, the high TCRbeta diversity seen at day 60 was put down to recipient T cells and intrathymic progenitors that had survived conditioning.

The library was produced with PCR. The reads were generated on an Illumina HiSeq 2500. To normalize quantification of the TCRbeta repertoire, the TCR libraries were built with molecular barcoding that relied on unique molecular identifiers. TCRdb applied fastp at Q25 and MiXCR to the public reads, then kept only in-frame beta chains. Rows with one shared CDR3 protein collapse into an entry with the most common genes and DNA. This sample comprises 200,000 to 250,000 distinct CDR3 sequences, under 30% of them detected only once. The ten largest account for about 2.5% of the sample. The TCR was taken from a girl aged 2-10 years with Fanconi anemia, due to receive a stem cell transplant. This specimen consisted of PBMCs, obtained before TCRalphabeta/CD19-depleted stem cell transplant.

The CDR3 sequence is CSASPWGNEQFF. Here is the DNA: TGCAGTGCTAGCCCCTGGGGTAATGAGCAGTTCTTC. Rearrangement joined TRBV20-1 to TRBJ2-1; the D gene assignment is ambiguous. Trimming takes 3 bases from V and 7 bases from J, and the germline ends sit 10 bases apart. The CDR3 runs 12 amino acids, cysteine and phenylalanine included. The sequence is cut down to CDR3 DNA, 36 bases in frame from base 1. According to the germline V gene (reference sequence), CDR1 reads DFQATT and CDR2 reads SNEGSKA.